The 15 T cell receptor beta chains listed next were all sequenced from one sample in a study of blood T cell repertoires in COVID-19 (dated by TCRdb to 2020 to 2022). Receptor libraries were prepared by the immunoSEQ multiplex PCR assay. As stored in TCRdb, this immuneACCESS dataset retains in-frame rearrangements with V and J assigned. A fraction of the clones does not appear; measured against another copy, unresolved V genes explain less than half of the discrepancy, and the remainder lacks a known reason. The sample table lists roughly 190,000 clones, roughly nine tenths of them with a count of one. The top ten constitute 6% to 7.5% of the sample. The source material was peripheral blood. These receptors came from a woman aged 80 or over in a cohort sampled during active or convalescent COVID-19.

The chain links TRBV5-1 to TRBJ1-6, with no clear D. Deletions cut 0 bases from V and 13 bases from J, with 17 bases between. The length of the CDR3 is 15 residues. Germline assignment: CDR1 SGHRS and CDR2 YFSETQ. CDR3 nucleotide sequence: TGCGCCAGCAGCTTGGACGTCAGATCGCAATCCCCCCTCCACTTT. Its protein product is CASSLDVRSQSPLHF.

The rearrangement joins TRBV25-1 to TRBJ1-1; D is possibly TRBD1 (6 bases). The CDR3 is made up of 14 amino acids. Germline V gene sequence: CDR1 MGHDK, CDR2 SYGVNS. Trimming shortened V by 1 base and J by 5 bases, and 11 bases separated the two germline ends. CDR3 sequence reads: CASSESQGWTEAFF. DNA for the CDR3: TGTGCCAGCAGTGAATCGCAGGGGTGGACTGAAGCTTTCTTT.

The genes are TRBV24-1 and TRBJ2-5; 10 bases match TRBD1. The CDR3 extends over 16 amino acids. Per germline, CDR1 KGHDR and CDR2 SFDVKD. J gave up 5 bases and V 4 bases, and 9 bases lay outside the gene matches. CDR3 nucleotide sequence: TGTGCCACCAGTGACACCGGGACAGGGGACGCGGAGACCCAGTACTTC. Translated: CATSDTGTGDAETQYF.

The CDR3 DNA follows: TGTGCCAGCAGTGAACGGGAGGGCTACACCTTC. It yields the protein CASSEREGYTF. The V gene is TRBV6-1, the J gene TRBJ1-2; D remains unclear. The germline CDR1 and CDR2 sequences are MNHNS and SASEGT. This CDR3 region has 11 residues. Trimming left V 2 bases short and J 8 bases short, with 6 bases between.

V usage is TRBV10-1 and J usage is TRBJ2-7; a possible D gene is TRBD1 (6 bases). Trimming pared 0 bases from V and 4 bases from J, leaving 13 bases between. Germline V CDR1 and CDR2: WNHNN, SYGVQD (reference sequence). This CDR3 comprises 15 residues. DNA for the CDR3: TGCGCCAGCAGTGAGTCGATAGGCAGGGGATACGAGCAGTACTTC. This gives the protein CASSESIGRGYEQYF.

This clone was detected once. The chain links TRBV20-1 to TRBJ2-1; 10 bases agree with TRBD2. V was clipped by 4 bases and J by 1 base; unmatched bases: 13. The CDR3 is made up of 18 amino acids. Looked up from germline, CDR1 is DFQATT and CDR2 is SNEGSKA (reference sequence). The CDR3 DNA sequence: TGCAGTGCTATTGACTCCCTTAGCGGGAGGTGGTCCTACAATGAGCAGTTCTTC. It specifies CSAIDSLSGRWSYNEQFF.

V is TRBV7-2 and J is TRBJ2-4, with 11 bases identical to TRBD1. CDR1 is SGHTA, CDR2 FQGNSA, per germline. The CDR3 is 17 residues long. V shed 5 bases, J shed 3 bases, and the junction held 9 bases outside the gene matches. The CDR3 region has the DNA TGTGCCAGCAGCCTCCGGACAGGGGGCATTGGCAAAAACATTCAGTACTTC. Translated: CASSLRTGGIGKNIQYF.

The chain uses TRBV19 and TRBJ1-1, with TRBD1 as a possible D gene (5 bases). Germline values: CDR1 LNHDA, CDR2 SQIVND (reference sequence). This CDR3 is built from 13 residues. V gave up 5 bases and J gave up 5 bases, with 12 bases separating them. CDR3 nucleotides: TGTGCCAGTAGTCTAGTTGGGGGGACTGAAGCTTTCTTT. It yields the protein CASSLVGGTEAFF. The whole variable domain, filled in from reference TRBV19 and TRBJ1-1, reads DGGITQSPKYLFRKEGQNVTLSCEQNLNHDAMYWYRQDPGQGLRLIYYSQIVNDFQKGDIAEGYSVSREKKESFPLTVTSAQKNPTAFYLCASSLVGGTEAFFGQGTRLTVV.

The rearrangement joins TRBV15 to TRBJ1-2; a possible D gene is TRBD1 (5 bases). V lost 0 bases and J 4 bases, leaving 12 bases between the germline ends. The length of the CDR3 is 15 residues. Looked up from germline, CDR1 is LNHNV and CDR2 is YYDKDF (reference sequence). In DNA form, the CDR3 reads TGTGCCACCAGCAGAGATCTAGGGGCGAGCTATGGCTACACCTTC. Translated: CATSRDLGASYGYTF.

The chain recombines TRBV4-1 with TRBJ1-5; a weak D match, TRBD1 (5 bases). V was pared by 0 bases and J by 9 bases, with 15 bases between. CDR3 size: 15 residues. CDR1 and CDR2 (germline): MGHRA, YSYEKL. The CDR3 DNA is TGCGCCAGCAGCCAAGATCCGGGGGGGTTTAGGCCCCAGCATTTT. Protein: CASSQDPGGFRPQHF.

This chain uses TRBV28 with TRBJ1-4; 9 nucleotides agree with TRBD1. The CDR3 loop spans 14 amino acids. After removal of 6 bases from V and 7 bases from J, the junction contained 6 bases not matched to a gene. Looked up from germline, CDR1 is MDHEN and CDR2 is SYDVKM. Here the CDR3 reads CASRPTGGREKLFF. DNA for the CDR3: TGTGCCAGCAGACCGACAGGGGGTCGTGAAAAACTGTTTTTT.

The V call is TRBV5-1, the J call TRBJ2-2; 12 bases map to TRBD2. This CDR3 spans 15 amino acids. V shed 6 bases, J shed 6 bases, and the junction held 6 bases outside the gene matches. Germline V gives CDR1 SGHRS, CDR2 YFSETQ. Written as DNA, the CDR3 is TGCGCCAGCACCGGACTAGCGGGATATCCCGGGGAGCTGTTTTTT. Amino acids: CASTGLAGYPGELFF.

The table lists this clone with a few counts. CDR3 nucleotide sequence: TGTGCCAGCAGTAGGACTAGCGGGGACAATGAGCAGTTCTTC. It translates to CASSRTSGDNEQFF. The V gene is TRBV6-5, the J gene TRBJ2-1; 12 bases align to TRBD2. Losses at the gene ends were 5 bases for V and 5 bases for J; bases not matched to a gene: 1. The CDR3 totals 14 residues. Germline V gene data show CDR1 as MNHEY and CDR2 as SVGAGI.

J is TRBJ1-1 and V is TRBV9; D is unclear. The CDR3 sequence is 14 residues long. Between the trimmed V and J ends, which lost 1 base and 1 base, there was a span of 8 bases. The V gene's germline CDR1 is SGDLS and CDR2 YYNGEE. The CDR3 sequence is CASSVIGGNTEAFF. Written as DNA, the CDR3 is TGTGCCAGCAGCGTAATCGGAGGGAACACTGAAGCTTTCTTT.

The gene calls are TRBV29-1 and TRBJ2-5; tentative D call: TRBD1 (5 bases). This CDR3 comprises 13 residues. Germline CDR1 and CDR2: SQVTM and ANQGSEA. V lost 6 bases and J 5 bases, leaving 16 bases between the germline ends. The CDR3 coding sequence is TGCAGCGTCGCCTCTCAGGGTCTGGAGACCCAGTACTTC. Protein sequence: CSVASQGLETQYF.